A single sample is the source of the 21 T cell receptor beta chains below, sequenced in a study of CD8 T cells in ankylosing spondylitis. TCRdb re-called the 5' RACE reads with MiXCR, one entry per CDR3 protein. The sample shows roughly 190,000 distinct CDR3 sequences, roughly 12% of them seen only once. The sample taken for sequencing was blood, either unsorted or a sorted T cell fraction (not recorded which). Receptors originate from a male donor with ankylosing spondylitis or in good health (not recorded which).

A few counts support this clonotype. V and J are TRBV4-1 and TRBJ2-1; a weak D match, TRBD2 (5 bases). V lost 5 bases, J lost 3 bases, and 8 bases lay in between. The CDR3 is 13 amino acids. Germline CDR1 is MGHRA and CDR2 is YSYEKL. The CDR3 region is CASSGAVYNEQFF. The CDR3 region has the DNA TGCGCCAGCAGCGGAGCGGTCTACAATGAGCAGTTCTTC.

The CDR3 nucleotides read TGTGCCAGCAGTTCTACGACTAGCGGGAGTTACAATGAGCAGTTCTTC. Translating it yields CASSSTTSGSYNEQFF. The rearrangement joins TRBV6-2 or TRBV6-3 to TRBJ2-1; 12 bases match TRBD2. Germline V CDR1 and CDR2: MNHEY, SVGEGT. The trim removed 4 bases at V and 4 bases at J, leaving 5 bases unmatched. CDR3 length: 16 amino acids.

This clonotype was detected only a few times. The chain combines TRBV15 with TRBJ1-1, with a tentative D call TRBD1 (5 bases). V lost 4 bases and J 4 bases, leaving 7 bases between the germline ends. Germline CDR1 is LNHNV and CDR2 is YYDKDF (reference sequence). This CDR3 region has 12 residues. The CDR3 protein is CATSTGLTEAFF. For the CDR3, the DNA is TGTGCCACCAGCACAGGGCTCACTGAAGCTTTCTTT.

The CDR3 region has the DNA TGTGCCAGCAGTGAATCCTTAGGGGGTGCGAGCTACGAGCAGTACTTC. Translation gives CASSESLGGASYEQYF. The V and J genes are TRBV25-1 and TRBJ2-7; TRBD1 might be the D (6 bases). The V end lost 1 base, the J end lost 3 bases, and 16 bases lay between the germline ends. The CDR3 is made up of 16 amino acids. CDR1 is MGHDK and CDR2 is SYGVNS in the germline V gene.

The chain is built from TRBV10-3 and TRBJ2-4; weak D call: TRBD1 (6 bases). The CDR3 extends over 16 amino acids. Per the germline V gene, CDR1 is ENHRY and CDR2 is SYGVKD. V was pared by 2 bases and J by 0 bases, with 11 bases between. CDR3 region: CAISEEVGAAKNIQYF. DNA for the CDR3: TGTGCCATCAGTGAGGAGGTGGGGGCAGCCAAAAACATTCAGTACTTC.

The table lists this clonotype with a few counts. CDR3 nucleotide sequence: TGTGCCAGCAGCTTGGCAGTCTGGCTAGCGGGGGACAAAAACATTCAGTACTTC. Amino acids: CASSLAVWLAGDKNIQYF. The rearrangement joins TRBV5-6 to TRBJ2-4; 10 bases are a match to TRBD2. The CDR3 is made up of 18 amino acids. V dropped 0 bases and J dropped 3; count of bases not matched to a gene: 9. Germline V CDR1 and CDR2: SGHDT, YYEEEE.

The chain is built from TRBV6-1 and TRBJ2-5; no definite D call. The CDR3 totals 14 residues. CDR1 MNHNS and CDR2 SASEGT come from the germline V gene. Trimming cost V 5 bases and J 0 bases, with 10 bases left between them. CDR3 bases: TGTGCCAGCAGTCCACCGCAGTACCAAGAGACCCAGTACTTC. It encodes CASSPPQYQETQYF.

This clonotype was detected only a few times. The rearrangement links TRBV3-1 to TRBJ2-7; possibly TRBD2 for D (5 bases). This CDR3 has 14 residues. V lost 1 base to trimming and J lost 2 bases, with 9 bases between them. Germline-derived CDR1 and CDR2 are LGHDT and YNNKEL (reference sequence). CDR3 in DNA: TGTGCCAGCAGCCAAGGGAGCGGACCCTACGAGCAGTACTTC. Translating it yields CASSQGSGPYEQYF.

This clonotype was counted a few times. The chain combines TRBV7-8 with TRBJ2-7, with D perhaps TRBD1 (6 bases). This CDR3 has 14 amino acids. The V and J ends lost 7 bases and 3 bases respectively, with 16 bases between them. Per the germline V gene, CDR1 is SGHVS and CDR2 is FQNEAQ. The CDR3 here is CASIPPTGYYEQYF. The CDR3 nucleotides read TGTGCCAGCATCCCTCCCACAGGGTACTACGAGCAGTACTTC.

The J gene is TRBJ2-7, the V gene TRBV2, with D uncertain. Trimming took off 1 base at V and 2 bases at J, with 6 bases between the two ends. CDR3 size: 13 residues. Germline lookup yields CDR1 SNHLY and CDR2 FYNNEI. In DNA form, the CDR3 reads TGTGCCAGCAGTGAAGTCGTAGCCTACGAGCAGTACTTC. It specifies CASSEVVAYEQYF.

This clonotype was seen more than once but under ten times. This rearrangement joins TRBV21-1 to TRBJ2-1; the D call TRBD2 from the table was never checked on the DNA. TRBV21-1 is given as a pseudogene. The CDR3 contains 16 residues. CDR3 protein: CASSKAPGTPLCEQFF. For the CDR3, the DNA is TGTGCCAGCAGCAAAGCCCCAGGGACTCCACTATGTGAGCAGTTCTTC.

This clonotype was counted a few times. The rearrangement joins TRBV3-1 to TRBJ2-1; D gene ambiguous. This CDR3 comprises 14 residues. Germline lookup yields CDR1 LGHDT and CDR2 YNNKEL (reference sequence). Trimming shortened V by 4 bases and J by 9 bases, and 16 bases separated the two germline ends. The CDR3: CASSLAPDPTEQFF. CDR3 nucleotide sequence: TGTGCCAGCAGCCTCGCCCCCGACCCCACTGAGCAGTTCTTC.

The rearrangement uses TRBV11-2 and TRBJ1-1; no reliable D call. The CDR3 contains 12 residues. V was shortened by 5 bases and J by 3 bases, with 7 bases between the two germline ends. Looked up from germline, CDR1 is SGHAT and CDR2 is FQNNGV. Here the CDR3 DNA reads TGTGCCAGCAGCCGGACGGACACTGAAGCTTTCTTT. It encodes CASSRTDTEAFF.

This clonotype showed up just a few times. The CDR3 spells CASSGQDSSTDTQYF. DNA of the CDR3: TGTGCCAGCAGCGGACAGGACTCTAGCACAGATACGCAGTATTTT. The chain uses TRBV6-1 and TRBJ2-3, with 7 bases fitting TRBD1. Germline loops: CDR1 MNHNS, CDR2 SASEGT. V was clipped by 6 bases and J by 0 bases; unmatched bases: 6. This CDR3 has 15 amino acids.

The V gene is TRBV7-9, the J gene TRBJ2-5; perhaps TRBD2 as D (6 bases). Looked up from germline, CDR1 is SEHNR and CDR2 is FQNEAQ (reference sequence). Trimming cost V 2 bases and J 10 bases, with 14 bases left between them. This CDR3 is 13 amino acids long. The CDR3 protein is CASSLTERRDQYF. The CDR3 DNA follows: TGTGCCAGCAGCTTAACGGAGAGGCGGGACCAGTACTTC. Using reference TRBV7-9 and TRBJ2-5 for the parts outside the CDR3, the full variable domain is DTGVSQNPRHKITKRGQNVTFRCDPISEHNRLYWYRQTLGQGPEFLTYFQNEAQLEKSRLLSDRFSAERPKGSFSTLEIQRTEQGDSAMYLCASSLTERRDQYFGPGTRLLVL.

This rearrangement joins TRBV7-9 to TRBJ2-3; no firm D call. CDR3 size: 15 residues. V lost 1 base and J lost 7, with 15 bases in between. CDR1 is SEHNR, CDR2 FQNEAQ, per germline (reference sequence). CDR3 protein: CASSLVSDIANTQYF. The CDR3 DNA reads TGTGCCAGCAGCTTAGTTTCCGATATTGCTAATACGCAGTATTTT.

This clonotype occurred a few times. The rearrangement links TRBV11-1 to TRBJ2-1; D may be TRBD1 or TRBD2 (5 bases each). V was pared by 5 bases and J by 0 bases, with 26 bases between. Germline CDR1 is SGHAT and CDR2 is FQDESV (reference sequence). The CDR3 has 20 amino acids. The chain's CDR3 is CASSPRRIGGTASSYNEQFF. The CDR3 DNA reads TGTGCCAGCAGCCCCCGTCGAATTGGGGGAACGGCGAGCTCCTACAATGAGCAGTTCTTC.

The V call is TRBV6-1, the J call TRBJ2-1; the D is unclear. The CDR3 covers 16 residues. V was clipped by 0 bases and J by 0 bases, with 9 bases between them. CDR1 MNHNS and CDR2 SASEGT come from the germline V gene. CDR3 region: CASSEAQARSYNEQFF. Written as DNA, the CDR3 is TGTGCCAGCAGTGAAGCCCAGGCCCGCTCCTACAATGAGCAGTTCTTC.

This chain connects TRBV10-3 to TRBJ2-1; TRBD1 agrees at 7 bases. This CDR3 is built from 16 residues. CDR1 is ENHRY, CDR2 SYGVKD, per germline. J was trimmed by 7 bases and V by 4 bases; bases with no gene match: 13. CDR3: CAISGPTGTASNEQFF. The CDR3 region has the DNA TGTGCCATCAGTGGGCCGACCGGGACAGCCTCTAATGAGCAGTTCTTC.

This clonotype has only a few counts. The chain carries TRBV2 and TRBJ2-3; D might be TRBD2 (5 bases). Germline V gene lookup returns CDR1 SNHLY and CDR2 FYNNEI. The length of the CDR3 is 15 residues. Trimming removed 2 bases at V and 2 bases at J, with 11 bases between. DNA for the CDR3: TGTGCCAGCAGTGAAACAGACTACTACACAGATACGCAGTATTTT. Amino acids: CASSETDYYTDTQYF.

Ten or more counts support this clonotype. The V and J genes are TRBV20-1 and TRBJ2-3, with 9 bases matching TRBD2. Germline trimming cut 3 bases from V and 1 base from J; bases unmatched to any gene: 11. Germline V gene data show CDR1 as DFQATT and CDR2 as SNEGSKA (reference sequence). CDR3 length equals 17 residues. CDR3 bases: TGCAGTGCTAGGGGAGCGGGGGGACCCCTCGGCACAGATACGCAGTATTTT. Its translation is CSARGAGGPLGTDTQYF.